This T cell receptor beta chain was obtained from a study of blood T cell repertoires in COVID-19. The wider study: The United States, Italy and Spain were the sources of the acute and convalescent COVID-19 samples. From T cells, B-cell-depleted T cells, or PBMCs came the material, which was cDNA or gDNA.

Those enrolled in Seattle joined during active infection and were followed longitudinally afterward. The CDR3 extends over 14 amino acids. Germline V lookup: CDR1 SGHRS, CDR2 YFSETQ. Germline trimming cut 4 bases from V and 1 base from J; bases unmatched to any gene: 2. About this clone itself: The sample carries other DNA sequences with the same CDR3.

Assay used: immunoSEQ multiplex PCR; TCRdb lists only in-frame clones, some missing. The sample records roughly 300,000 clones, approximately 91% being singletons. The specimen sequenced was peripheral blood. The TCR originated in a woman aged 25 to 39 with COVID-19, enrolled during active disease. The V call is TRBV5-1, the J call TRBJ1-1; 9 nucleotides agree with TRBD1. CDR3 nucleotide sequence: TGCGCCAGCAGCCCGGGACAGGGGAACACTGAAGCTTTCTTT. Its translation: CASSPGQGNTEAFF. The full variable domain, in which reference TRBV5-1 and TRBJ1-1 provide the parts outside the CDR3, is KAGVTQTPRYLIKTRGQQVTLSCSPISGHRSVSWYQQTPGQGLQFLFEYFSETQRNKGNFPGRFSGRQFSNSRSEMNVSTLELGDSALYLCASSPGQGNTEAFFGQGTRLTVV.